This TCR beta chain appears in the sequencing data of a study of cytomegalovirus exposure and HLA in healthy donors. Overall study findings and caveats: A reported reduction in N-insertions relative to the approximately 670-donor mean was seen in an Asian-associated ancestry cluster in a later analysis. Among TCR beta chains of equal frequency, HLA-associated ones were more clonally expanded in a later analysis. Across donors, presence/absence analyses took sequencing depth to be roughly uniform. Most of the CMV-associated TCR beta chains (in a later analysis) appeared to be HLA-restricted.

60 Vbeta and 13 Jbeta primers were used in PCR. Sequenced by immunoSEQ multiplex PCR; TCRdb stores in-frame clones only, minus some. Among roughly 81,000 clones listed, about 80% were seen once. Germline trimming cut 4 bases from V and 3 bases from J; bases unmatched to any gene: 9. The CDR3 consists of 15 residues. Germline V gene lookup returns CDR1 SGHRS and CDR2 YFSETQ. On this clone: Its cognate antigen is unknown.

The chain employs TRBV5-1 and TRBJ2-5; 7 bases are a match to TRBD1. The TCR was taken from a man aged 25-40 years in good health and CMV-seronegative. The specimen sequenced was PBMCs. The CDR3 coding sequence is TGCGCCAGCAGCCCCTCCCCCGGGACAGAAGAGACCCAGTACTTC. Amino acid sequence: CASSPSPGTEETQYF.